What follows is one T cell receptor (beta chain) and its context. Its antigen is not identified. The record originates from a study of human versus mouse CDR3 diversity and MHC coevolution. Study background: Between roughly 0.6 x 10^7 and 1.8 x 10^7 valid reads came from each sample. Study-wide results and limits: Most of the three human donors had the lowest clonal inequality. Humans had the largest estimated TCR beta repertoire, 1.5 million or so clonotypes.

The data were produced by immunoSEQ multiplex PCR, yet TCRdb's version contains in-frame clones alone and is incomplete. The sample records tens of thousands of clones, around 94% being singletons. This CDR3 spans 14 amino acids. The germline CDR1 and CDR2 sequences are MNHNS and SASEGT. The V end lost 0 bases, the J end lost 0 bases, and 3 bases lay between the germline ends. Cells were CD45RO-negative CD62L-positive naive CD4 T cells sorted from PBMCs. This TCR derives from a person between 60 and 69 years old in good health. This chain uses TRBV6-1 with TRBJ1-5; D gene ambiguous. What was sequenced was naive CD4+ T cells from blood. The sample's subset: CD45RO-negative CD62L-positive naive CD4 T cells. The CDR3 coding sequence is TGTGCCAGCAGTGAAGCGTATAGCAATCAGCCCCAGCATTTT. It is translated as CASSEAYSNQPQHF.